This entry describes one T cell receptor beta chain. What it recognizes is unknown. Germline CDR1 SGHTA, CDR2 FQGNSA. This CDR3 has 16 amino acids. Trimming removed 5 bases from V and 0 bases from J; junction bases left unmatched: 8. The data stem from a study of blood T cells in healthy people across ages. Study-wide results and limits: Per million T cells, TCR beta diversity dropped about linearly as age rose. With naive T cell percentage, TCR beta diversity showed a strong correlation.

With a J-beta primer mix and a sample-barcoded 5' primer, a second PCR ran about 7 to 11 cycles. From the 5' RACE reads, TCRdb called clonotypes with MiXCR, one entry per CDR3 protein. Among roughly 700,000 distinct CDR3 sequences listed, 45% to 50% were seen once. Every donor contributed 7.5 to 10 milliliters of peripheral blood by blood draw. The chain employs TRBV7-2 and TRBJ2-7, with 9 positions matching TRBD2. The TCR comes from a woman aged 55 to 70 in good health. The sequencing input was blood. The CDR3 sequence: CASSQASGRFSYEQYF. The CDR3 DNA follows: TGTGCCAGCAGCCAAGCGAGCGGGAGGTTCTCCTACGAGCAGTACTTC.